This is a list of T cell receptor beta chains from one sample in a study of response to subunit inactivated influenza vaccine. MiXCR, applied by TCRdb to the RT-PCR reads, yields one record per CDR3 protein. Found here are about 830,000 distinct CDR3 sequences, less than 20% of them singletons; the top ten hold approximately 10%. The sequencing here drew on PBMCs from blood, taken approximately 5 days after vaccination. The source of these receptors is a middle-aged man who received an inactivated influenza vaccine. Both conserved end residues are part of each CDR3. A D gene is named only where the DNA matches it firmly. Clone size is not always given. Where it is, it says once, few, many or a class for expanded clones.

d_call: TRBD2
j_call: TRBJ2-1
v_call: TRBV27
clone_size: few
cdr3_aa: CASSFSGRIDEQFF
cdr3_nt: TGTGCCAGCAGTTTTAGCGGGAGGATAGATGAGCAGTTCTTC

d_call: NA
j_call: TRBJ2-3
v_call: TRBV12-3/TRBV12-4
clone_size: NA
cdr3_aa: CASTVRHTQYF
cdr3_nt: TGTGCCAGCACCGTTCGCCATACGCAGTATTTT

d_call: TRBD1
j_call: TRBJ1-6
v_call: TRBV20-1
clone_size: NA
cdr3_aa: CSAYQQGENSPLHF
cdr3_nt: TGCAGTGCATATCAACAGGGGGAAAATTCACCCCTCCACTTT

d_call: NA
j_call: TRBJ1-1
v_call: TRBV5-6
clone_size: NA
cdr3_aa: CASSLLTRNTEAFF
cdr3_nt: TGTGCCAGCAGCTTGTTAACCAGGAACACTGAAGCTTTCTTT

d_call: NA
j_call: TRBJ2-1
v_call: TRBV7-2
clone_size: NA
cdr3_aa: CASSLTGGGIYNEQFF
cdr3_nt: TGTGCCAGCAGCTTAACCGGCGGGGGCATCTACAATGAGCAGTTCTTC

d_call: NA
j_call: TRBJ2-1
v_call: TRBV6-4
clone_size: NA
cdr3_aa: CASSDRAHNEQFF
cdr3_nt: TGTGCCAGCAGTGACAGGGCACACAATGAGCAGTTCTTC

d_call: NA
j_call: TRBJ1-6
v_call: TRBV7-2
clone_size: NA
cdr3_aa: CASSSEGLPNSPLHF
cdr3_nt: TGTGCCAGCAGCTCGGAGGGACTCCCGAATTCACCCCTCCACTTT

d_call: TRBD2
j_call: TRBJ2-7
v_call: TRBV9
clone_size: NA
cdr3_aa: CASSRARAGDKQYF
cdr3_nt: TGTGCCAGCAGCCGGGCGCGAGCGGGAGATAAGCAGTACTTC

d_call: NA
j_call: TRBJ2-3
v_call: TRBV5-4
clone_size: few
cdr3_aa: CASSFSAADTQYF
cdr3_nt: TGTGCCAGCAGCTTTTCCGCGGCAGATACGCAGTATTTT

d_call: NA
j_call: TRBJ2-1
v_call: TRBV20-1
clone_size: many
cdr3_aa: CSAYSLGGNEQFF
cdr3_nt: TGCAGTGCCTACTCACTAGGGGGGAATGAGCAGTTCTTC

d_call: TRBD2
j_call: TRBJ2-1
v_call: TRBV20-1
clone_size: NA
cdr3_aa: CSASGTTSGTYNEQFF
cdr3_nt: TGCAGTGCTAGTGGGACTACTAGCGGCACTTACAATGAGCAGTTCTTC

d_call: NA
j_call: TRBJ1-1
v_call: TRBV7-6
clone_size: NA
cdr3_aa: CASSLGRQAEAFF
cdr3_nt: TGTGCCAGCAGCTTAGGGAGGCAGGCTGAAGCTTTCTTT

d_call: NA
j_call: TRBJ1-4
v_call: TRBV4-2
clone_size: few
cdr3_aa: CASSSTPKAGEKLFF
cdr3_nt: TGTGCCAGCAGCTCCACTCCTAAGGCGGGTGAAAAACTGTTTTTT

d_call: NA
j_call: TRBJ2-7
v_call: TRBV7-2
clone_size: many
cdr3_aa: CASSLGGGGSYEQYF
cdr3_nt: TGTGCCAGCAGTTTAGGTGGGGGTGGCTCCTACGAGCAGTACTTC

d_call: NA
j_call: TRBJ1-3
v_call: TRBV15
clone_size: NA
cdr3_aa: CATSSGQSSGNTIYF
cdr3_nt: TGTGCCACCAGCTCTGGACAGAGCTCTGGAAACACCATATATTTT

d_call: TRBD1
j_call: TRBJ1-1
v_call: TRBV5-1
clone_size: NA
cdr3_aa: CASSLNTGGLTEAFF
cdr3_nt: TGCGCCAGCAGCTTGAATACAGGGGGCCTTACTGAAGCTTTCTTT

d_call: TRBD1
j_call: TRBJ2-7
v_call: TRBV4-1
clone_size: NA
cdr3_aa: CASSPGIGQGYEQYF
cdr3_nt: TGCGCCAGCAGCCCCGGGATTGGACAGGGCTACGAGCAGTACTTC

d_call: NA
j_call: TRBJ2-3
v_call: TRBV7-2
clone_size: NA
cdr3_aa: CASSNRASTDTQYF
cdr3_nt: TGTGCCAGCAGCAATAGGGCTAGCACAGATACGCAGTATTTT

d_call: TRBD2
j_call: TRBJ2-3
v_call: TRBV28
clone_size: NA
cdr3_aa: CASSPLIGGSLLTDTQYF
cdr3_nt: TGTGCCAGCAGTCCGTTAATCGGCGGGAGTTTGTTGACAGATACGCAGTATTTT

d_call: NA
j_call: TRBJ1-5
v_call: TRBV20-1
clone_size: few
cdr3_aa: CSARDTGFQPQHF
cdr3_nt: TGCAGTGCTAGAGATACAGGGTTTCAGCCCCAGCATTTT

d_call: NA
j_call: TRBJ2-7
v_call: TRBV6-5
clone_size: NA
cdr3_aa: CASSYGSLGPYEQYF
cdr3_nt: TGTGCCAGCAGTTACGGCAGCTTGGGGCCCTACGAGCAGTACTTC

d_call: TRBD1
j_call: TRBJ2-5
v_call: TRBV11-1
clone_size: NA
cdr3_aa: CASSLSAPWTGGPETQYF
cdr3_nt: TGTGCCAGCAGCTTAAGTGCGCCTTGGACAGGGGGCCCGGAGACCCAGTACTTC

d_call: TRBD2
j_call: TRBJ2-7
v_call: TRBV20-1
clone_size: NA
cdr3_aa: CSARVPAGAHEQYF
cdr3_nt: TGCAGTGCTAGAGTCCCAGCGGGAGCCCACGAGCAGTACTTC

d_call: TRBD1
j_call: TRBJ2-7
v_call: TRBV4-2
clone_size: NA
cdr3_aa: CASSYPGQGSYEQYF
cdr3_nt: TGTGCCAGCAGCTATCCGGGACAGGGCTCCTACGAGCAGTACTTC

d_call: TRBD2
j_call: TRBJ2-1
v_call: TRBV2
clone_size: NA
cdr3_aa: CASSELVKWTSRYNEQFF
cdr3_nt: TGTGCCAGCAGTGAACTAGTCAAGTGGACTAGCAGATACAATGAGCAGTTCTTC

d_call: NA
j_call: TRBJ2-2
v_call: TRBV7-9
clone_size: NA
cdr3_aa: CASSEGRRELFF
cdr3_nt: TGTGCCAGCAGCGAAGGACGGCGAGAGCTGTTTTTT

d_call: NA
j_call: TRBJ2-5
v_call: TRBV12-5
clone_size: few
cdr3_aa: CASGLVQSGQETQYF
cdr3_nt: TGTGCTAGTGGTTTGGTACAGTCAGGACAAGAGACCCAGTACTTC

d_call: NA
j_call: TRBJ2-2
v_call: TRBV5-1
clone_size: NA
cdr3_aa: CASKEALNTGELFF
cdr3_nt: TGCGCCAGCAAAGAGGCTTTGAACACCGGGGAGCTGTTTTTT

d_call: TRBD2
j_call: TRBJ2-2
v_call: TRBV4-3
clone_size: NA
cdr3_aa: CASSPSSGGWTGELFF
cdr3_nt: TGCGCCAGCAGCCCTTCTAGCGGGGGGTGGACCGGGGAGCTGTTTTTT

d_call: TRBD1
j_call: TRBJ2-5
v_call: TRBV6-5
clone_size: NA
cdr3_aa: CASSYGGTGIGETQYF
cdr3_nt: TGTGCCAGCAGTTACGGGGGGACAGGGATTGGGGAGACCCAGTACTTC

d_call: NA
j_call: TRBJ1-2
v_call: TRBV3-1
clone_size: NA
cdr3_aa: CASSQEGGVDGYTF
cdr3_nt: TGTGCCAGCAGCCAAGAAGGAGGGGTAGATGGCTACACCTTC

d_call: TRBD2
j_call: TRBJ2-2
v_call: TRBV20-1
clone_size: NA
cdr3_aa: CSARDLAGANTGELFF
cdr3_nt: TGCAGTGCTAGAGATCTAGCGGGAGCGAACACCGGGGAGCTGTTTTTT

d_call: NA
j_call: TRBJ2-7
v_call: TRBV6-2/TRBV6-3
clone_size: many
cdr3_aa: CASSYVSYEQYF
cdr3_nt: TGTGCCAGCAGTTACGTGTCCTACGAGCAGTACTTC

d_call: NA
j_call: TRBJ1-2
v_call: TRBV20-1
clone_size: NA
cdr3_aa: CSAMGRTNYGYTF
cdr3_nt: TGCAGTGCTATGGGTAGGACCAACTATGGCTACACCTTC

d_call: NA
j_call: TRBJ1-1
v_call: TRBV14
clone_size: NA
cdr3_aa: CASSRTAGTEAFF
cdr3_nt: TGTGCCAGCAGCCGGACAGCTGGGACTGAAGCTTTCTTT

d_call: NA
j_call: TRBJ1-2
v_call: TRBV5-1
clone_size: NA
cdr3_aa: CASSLNGRPNYGYTF
cdr3_nt: TGCGCCAGCAGCTTGAACGGCAGACCTAACTATGGCTACACCTTC

d_call: NA
j_call: TRBJ1-5
v_call: TRBV20-1
clone_size: NA
cdr3_aa: CSARGANEFSNQPQHF
cdr3_nt: TGCAGTGCCCGGGGGGCCAACGAATTTAGCAATCAGCCCCAGCATTTT

d_call: NA
j_call: TRBJ2-7
v_call: TRBV7-9
clone_size: few
cdr3_aa: CASSPPSRNEQYF
cdr3_nt: TGTGCCAGCAGCCCCCCAAGCCGTAACGAGCAGTACTTC

d_call: TRBD1
j_call: TRBJ1-1
v_call: TRBV25-1
clone_size: many
cdr3_aa: CASSERTGNTEAFF
cdr3_nt: TGTGCCAGCAGTGAACGGACAGGGAACACTGAAGCTTTCTTT

d_call: NA
j_call: TRBJ2-7
v_call: TRBV11-2
clone_size: NA
cdr3_aa: CASSPTTLSVYEQYF
cdr3_nt: TGTGCCAGCAGCCCCACGACACTTAGTGTCTACGAGCAGTACTTC

d_call: NA
j_call: TRBJ1-1
v_call: TRBV10-3
clone_size: few
cdr3_aa: CAISSLNTEAFF
cdr3_nt: TGTGCCATCAGCAGCTTGAACACTGAAGCTTTCTTT

d_call: NA
j_call: TRBJ2-6
v_call: TRBV11-2
clone_size: NA
cdr3_aa: CASSFRAGGTLSGANVLTF
cdr3_nt: TGTGCCAGCAGCTTTCGAGCCGGGGGCACCCTCTCTGGGGCCAACGTCCTGACTTTC

d_call: TRBD1
j_call: TRBJ1-6
v_call: TRBV20-1
clone_size: few
cdr3_aa: CSARATGESPLHF
cdr3_nt: TGCAGTGCTAGAGCCACAGGGGAATCACCCCTCCACTTT